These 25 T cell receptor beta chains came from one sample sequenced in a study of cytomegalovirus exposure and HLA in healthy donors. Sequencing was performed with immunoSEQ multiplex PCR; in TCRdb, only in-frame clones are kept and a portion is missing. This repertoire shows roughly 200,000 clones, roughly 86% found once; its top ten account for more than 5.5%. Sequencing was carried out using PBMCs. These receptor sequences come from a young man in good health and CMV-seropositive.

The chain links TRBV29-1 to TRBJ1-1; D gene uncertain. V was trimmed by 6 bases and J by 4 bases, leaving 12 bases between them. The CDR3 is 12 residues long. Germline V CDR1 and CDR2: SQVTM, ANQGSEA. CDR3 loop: CSVRDESTEAFF. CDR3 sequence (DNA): TGCAGCGTAAGAGACGAGTCCACTGAAGCTTTCTTT.

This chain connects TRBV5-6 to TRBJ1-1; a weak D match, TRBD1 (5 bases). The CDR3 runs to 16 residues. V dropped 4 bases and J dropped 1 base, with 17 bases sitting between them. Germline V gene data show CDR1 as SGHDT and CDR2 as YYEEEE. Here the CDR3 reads CASSHGTGGANTEAFF. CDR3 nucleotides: TGTGCCAGCAGCCACGGGACCGGCGGGGCGAACACTGAAGCTTTCTTT.

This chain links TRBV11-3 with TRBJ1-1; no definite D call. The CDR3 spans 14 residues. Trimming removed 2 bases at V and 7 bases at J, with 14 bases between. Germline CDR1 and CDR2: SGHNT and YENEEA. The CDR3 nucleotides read TGTGCCAGCAGCTTATACGGTCCCGGGCGTGAAGCTTTCTTT. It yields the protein CASSLYGPGREAFF.

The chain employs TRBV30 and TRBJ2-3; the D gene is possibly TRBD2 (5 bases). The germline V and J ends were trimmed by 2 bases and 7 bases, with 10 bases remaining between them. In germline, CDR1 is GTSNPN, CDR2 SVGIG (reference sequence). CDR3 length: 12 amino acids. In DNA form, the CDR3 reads TGTGCCTGGAGTACTAGTCCTCATACGCAGTATTTT. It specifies CAWSTSPHTQYF.

CDR3 coding DNA: TGCGCCAGCAGCCCCTCGACAGCAACGAACACCGGGGAGCTGTTTTTT. Protein sequence: CASSPSTATNTGELFF. The chain employs TRBV5-1 and TRBJ2-2; a possible D gene is TRBD1 (5 bases). The CDR3 is 16 residues long. Per germline, CDR1 SGHRS and CDR2 YFSETQ. With 4 bases removed from V and 0 bases from J, the gap between germline ends came to 13 bases.

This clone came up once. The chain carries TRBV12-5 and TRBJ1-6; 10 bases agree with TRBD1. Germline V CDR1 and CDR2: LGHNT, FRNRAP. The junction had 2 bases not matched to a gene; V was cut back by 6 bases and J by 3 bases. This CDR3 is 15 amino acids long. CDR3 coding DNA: TGTGCTAGTGGGACAGGGGGCGACTATAATTCACCCCTCCACTTT. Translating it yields CASGTGGDYNSPLHF.

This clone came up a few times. CDR3 loop: CASSLLGRLVETQYF. In DNA form, the CDR3 reads TGTGCCAGCAGCTTATTGGGGCGGTTGGTGGAGACCCAGTACTTC. V gene TRBV7-2 combines with J gene TRBJ2-5, with D possibly being TRBD1 (5 bases). The CDR3 extends over 15 amino acids. Germline V gene data show CDR1 as SGHTA and CDR2 as FQGNSA. The V end lost 2 bases, the J end lost 5 bases, and 15 bases lay between the germline ends.

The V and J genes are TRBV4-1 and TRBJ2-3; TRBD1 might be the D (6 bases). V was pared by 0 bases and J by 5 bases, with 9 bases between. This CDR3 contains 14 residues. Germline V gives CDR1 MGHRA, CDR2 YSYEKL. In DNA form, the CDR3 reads TGCGCCAGCAGCCAAGAACCAGGGGTAGATACGCAGTATTTT. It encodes CASSQEPGVDTQYF.

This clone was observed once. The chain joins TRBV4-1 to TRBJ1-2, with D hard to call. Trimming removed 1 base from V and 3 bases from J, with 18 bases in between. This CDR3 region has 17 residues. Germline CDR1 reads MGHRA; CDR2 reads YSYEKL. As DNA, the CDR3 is TGCGCCAGCAGCCAAGCCTGGCGGCGAATTGACTACTATGGCTACACCTTC. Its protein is CASSQAWRRIDYYGYTF.

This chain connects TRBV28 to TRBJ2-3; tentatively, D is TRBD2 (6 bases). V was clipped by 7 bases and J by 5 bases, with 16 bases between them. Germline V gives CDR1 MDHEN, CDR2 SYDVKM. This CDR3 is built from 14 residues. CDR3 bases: TGTGCCAGCAATTGGCGGGGAGTGGGAGATACGCAGTATTTT. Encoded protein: CASNWRGVGDTQYF.

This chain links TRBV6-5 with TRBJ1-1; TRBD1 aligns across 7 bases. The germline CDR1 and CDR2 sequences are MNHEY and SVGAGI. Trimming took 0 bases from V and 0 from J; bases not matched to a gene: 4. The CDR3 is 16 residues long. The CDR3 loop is CASSYSHTGVNTEAFF. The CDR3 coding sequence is TGTGCCAGCAGTTACTCCCACACAGGGGTGAACACTGAAGCTTTCTTT.

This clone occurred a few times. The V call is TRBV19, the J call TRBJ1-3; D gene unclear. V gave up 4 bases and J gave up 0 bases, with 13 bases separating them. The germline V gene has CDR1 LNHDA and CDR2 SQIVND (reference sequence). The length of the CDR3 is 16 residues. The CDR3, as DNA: TGTGCCAGTAGTACCTTCTCCGGGAGCTCTGGAAACACCATATATTTT. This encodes CASSTFSGSSGNTIYF. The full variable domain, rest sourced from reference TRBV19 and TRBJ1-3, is DGGITQSPKYLFRKEGQNVTLSCEQNLNHDAMYWYRQDPGQGLRLIYYSQIVNDFQKGDIAEGYSVSREKKESFPLTVTSAQKNPTAFYLCASSTFSGSSGNTIYFGEGSWLTVV.

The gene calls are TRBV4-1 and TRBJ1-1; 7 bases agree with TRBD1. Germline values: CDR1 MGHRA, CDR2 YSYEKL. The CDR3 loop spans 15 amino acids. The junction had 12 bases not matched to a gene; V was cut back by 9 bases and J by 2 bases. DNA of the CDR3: TGCGCCAGTGCAGTCCTCGGGACAGACAACACTGAAGCTTTCTTT. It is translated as CASAVLGTDNTEAFF.

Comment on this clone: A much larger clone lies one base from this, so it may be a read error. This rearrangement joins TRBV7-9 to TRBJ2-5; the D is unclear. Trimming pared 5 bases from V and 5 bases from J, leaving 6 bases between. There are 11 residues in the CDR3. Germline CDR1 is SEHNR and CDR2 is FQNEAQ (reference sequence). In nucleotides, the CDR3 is TGTGCCAGCAGCCCTGGGGAGACCCAGTACTTC. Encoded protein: CASSPGETQYF.

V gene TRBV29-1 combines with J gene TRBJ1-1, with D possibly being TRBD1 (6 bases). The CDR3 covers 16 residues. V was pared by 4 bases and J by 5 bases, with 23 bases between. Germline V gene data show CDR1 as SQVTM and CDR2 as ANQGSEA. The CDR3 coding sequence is TGCAGCGTTGCCACCCCAGGCGGGGGCGCGGGGACTGAAGCTTTCTTT. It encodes CSVATPGGGAGTEAFF.

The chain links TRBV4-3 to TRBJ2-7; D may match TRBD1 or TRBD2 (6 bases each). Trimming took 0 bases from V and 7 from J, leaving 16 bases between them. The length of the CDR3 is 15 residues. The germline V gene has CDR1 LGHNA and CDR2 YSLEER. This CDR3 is CASSQDGGRAREQYF. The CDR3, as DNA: TGCGCCAGCAGCCAAGACGGGGGCAGGGCGAGGGAGCAGTACTTC.

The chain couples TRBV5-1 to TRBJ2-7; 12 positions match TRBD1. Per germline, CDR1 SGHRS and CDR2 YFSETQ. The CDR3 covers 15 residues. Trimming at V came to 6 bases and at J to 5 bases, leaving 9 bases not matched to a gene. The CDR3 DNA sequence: TGCGCCAGCACTATCGCTGGGACAGGGGGCCACGAGCAGTACTTC. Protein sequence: CASTIAGTGGHEQYF.

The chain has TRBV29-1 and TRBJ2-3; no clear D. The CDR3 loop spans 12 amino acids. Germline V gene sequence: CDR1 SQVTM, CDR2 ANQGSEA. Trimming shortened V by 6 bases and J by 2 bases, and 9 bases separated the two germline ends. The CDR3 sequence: CSVGEFTDTQYF. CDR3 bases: TGCAGCGTCGGAGAATTCACAGATACGCAGTATTTT.

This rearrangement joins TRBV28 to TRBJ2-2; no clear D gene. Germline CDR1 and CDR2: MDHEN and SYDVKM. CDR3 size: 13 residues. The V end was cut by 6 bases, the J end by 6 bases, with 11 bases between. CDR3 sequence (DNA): TGTGCCAGCAGGGGTAGGGCGGCCGGGGAGCTGTTTTTT. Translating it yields CASRGRAAGELFF. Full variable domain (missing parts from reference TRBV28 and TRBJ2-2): DVKVTQSSRYLVKRTGEKVFLECVQDMDHENMFWYRQDPGLGLRLIYFSYDVKMKEKGDIPEGYSVSREKKERFSLILESASTNQTSMYLCASRGRAAGELFFGEGSRLTVL.

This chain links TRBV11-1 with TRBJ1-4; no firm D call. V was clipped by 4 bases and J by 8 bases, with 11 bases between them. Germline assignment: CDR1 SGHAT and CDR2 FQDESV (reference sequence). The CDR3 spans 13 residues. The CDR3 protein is CASSSGPREKLFF. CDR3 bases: TGTGCCAGCAGCTCGGGCCCCAGAGAAAAACTGTTTTTT.

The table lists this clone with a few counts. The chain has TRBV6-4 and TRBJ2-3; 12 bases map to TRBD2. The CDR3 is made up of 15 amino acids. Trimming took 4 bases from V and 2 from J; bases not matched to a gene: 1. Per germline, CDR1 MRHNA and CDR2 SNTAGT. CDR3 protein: CASSASGRATDTQYF. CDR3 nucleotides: TGTGCCAGCAGTGCTAGCGGGAGGGCCACAGATACGCAGTATTTT.

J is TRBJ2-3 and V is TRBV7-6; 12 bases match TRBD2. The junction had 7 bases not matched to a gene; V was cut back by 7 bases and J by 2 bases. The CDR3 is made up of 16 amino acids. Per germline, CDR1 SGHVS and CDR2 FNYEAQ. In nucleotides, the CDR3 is TGTGCCAGCATCCCAGGACTAGCGGGATTCACAGATACGCAGTATTTT. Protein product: CASIPGLAGFTDTQYF.

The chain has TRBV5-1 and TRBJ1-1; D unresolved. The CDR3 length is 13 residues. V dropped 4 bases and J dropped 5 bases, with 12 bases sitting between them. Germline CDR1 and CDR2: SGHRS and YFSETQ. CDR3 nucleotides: TGCGCCAGCAGCGGTGTCGGAGAGACTGAAGCTTTCTTT. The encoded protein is CASSGVGETEAFF.

CDR3 protein: CASSLEVAGSRNEQFF. DNA of the CDR3: TGCGCCAGCAGCTTGGAGGTAGCGGGATCACGCAATGAGCAGTTCTTC. The chain has TRBV5-1 and TRBJ2-1; 8 nucleotides agree with TRBD2. From germline, CDR1 is SGHRS and CDR2 YFSETQ. This CDR3 is built from 16 residues. V was clipped by 0 bases and J by 6 bases; unmatched bases: 8.

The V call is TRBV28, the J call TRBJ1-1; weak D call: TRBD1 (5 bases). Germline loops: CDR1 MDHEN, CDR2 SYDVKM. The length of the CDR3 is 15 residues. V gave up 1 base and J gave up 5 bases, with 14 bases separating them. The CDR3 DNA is TGTGCCAGCAGTTTATTGGGGGATTTGGGGACTGAAGCTTTCTTT. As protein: CASSLLGDLGTEAFF.